This TCR beta chain came from a study of T cell changes during pregnancy in multiple sclerosis. Germline V lookup: CDR1 SNHLY, CDR2 FYNNEI. Trimming at V came to 0 bases and at J to 8 bases, leaving 10 bases not matched to a gene. This CDR3 has 16 amino acids. Data came from immunoSEQ multiplex PCR; TCRdb stores just in-frame clones and leaves some out. The data contain roughly 40,000 clones, roughly 90% of them singletons. Sequenced material: CD8+ T cells from peripheral blood mononuclear cells, taken before pregnancy. This TCR derives from a female donor with multiple sclerosis, enrolled in a pregnancy study. The chain has TRBV2 and TRBJ1-2; TRBD1 agrees at 9 bases. The CDR3 region has the DNA TGTGCCAGCAGTGAAGCGTCTTGGGACAGGGTTGACGGCTACACCTTC. This codes for CASSEASWDRVDGYTF.